Here is one T cell receptor beta chain with its context. The repertoire was sequenced with immunoSEQ multiplex PCR; TCRdb's copy has only in-frame clones and lacks some. The sample has roughly 34,000 clones; around 83% are singletons. The data belong to a study of a mutant IDH1 vaccine in newly diagnosed glioma. The time point was: baseline, week 1 (first vaccination visit). Regarding treatment: pre-vaccination baseline after standard-of-care therapy. The donors' diagnosis was new WHO grade 3 or 4 astrocytoma that was IDH1-mutant and ATRX-lost. The CDR3 runs to 12 residues. The germline gives CDR1 SEHNR, CDR2 FQNEAQ (reference sequence). V was clipped by 0 bases and J by 4 bases, with 3 bases between them.

The sequence came from a man aged 50 to 59 with glioma. Some clones in this sample may be carry-over from other donors' samples. Sequenced material: peripheral blood mononuclear cells (PBMCs), taken from a glioma patient treated with radiotherapy, temozolomide or both. This chain links TRBV7-9 with TRBJ2-5, with unresolved D. The CDR3 DNA follows: TGTGCCAGCAGCTTAGCTGGAGAGACCCAGTACTTC. It specifies CASSLAGETQYF.